The clone carrying this T cell receptor (beta chain) has a count of ten or more. Its antigen is not identified. These data originate in a study of neurological immune-mediated disorders. The CDR3 extends over 13 amino acids. CDR1 and CDR2 (germline): MDHEN, SYDVKM. With 4 bases removed from V and 7 bases from J, the gap between germline ends came to 14 bases. Study-wide results and caveats: Across subjects, expanded clones had no CDR3 amino acid sequences in common, pointing to private repertoires in all groups.

One entry per CDR3 protein results from TCRdb running MiXCR on the 5' RACE reads. This sample yields about 39,000 distinct CDR3 sequences, of which 6.5% to 7.5% are seen a single time; approximately 5.4% belongs to the top ten. Sequenced sample: CD4+ T cells from blood. The chain has TRBV28 and TRBJ2-7; D may be TRBD2 (5 bases). The source of this sequence is a man aged 50 or older in good health. The CDR3 nucleotides are TGTGCCAGCAGTTGGACTGCGGCCGGGGAGCAGTACTTC. It is translated as CASSWTAAGEQYF.